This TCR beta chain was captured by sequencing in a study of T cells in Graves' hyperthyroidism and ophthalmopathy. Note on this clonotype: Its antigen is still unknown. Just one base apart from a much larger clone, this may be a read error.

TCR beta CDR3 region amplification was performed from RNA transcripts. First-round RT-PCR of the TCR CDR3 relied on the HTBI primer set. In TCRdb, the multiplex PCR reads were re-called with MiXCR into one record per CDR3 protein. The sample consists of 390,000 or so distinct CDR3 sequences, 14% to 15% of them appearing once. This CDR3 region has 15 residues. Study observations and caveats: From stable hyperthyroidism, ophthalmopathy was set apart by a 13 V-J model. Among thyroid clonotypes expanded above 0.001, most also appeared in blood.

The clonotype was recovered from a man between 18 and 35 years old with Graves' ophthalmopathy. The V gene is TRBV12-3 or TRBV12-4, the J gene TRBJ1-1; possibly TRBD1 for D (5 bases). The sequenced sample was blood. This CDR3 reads CASSLRRQPNTEALF. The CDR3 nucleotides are TGTGCCAGCAGTCTAAGGAGACAGCCGAACACTGAAGCTCTCTTT.